Listed below are T cell receptor beta chains from one sample, sequenced in a study of monozygotic twins with inflammatory bowel disease. TCRdb derives one entry per CDR3 protein from the 5' RACE reads, leaving out DNA. This sample's table has 85,000 to 110,000 distinct CDR3 sequences. The material sequenced was blood. These receptors originate from a human donor with ulcerative colitis or Crohn's disease, or a healthy co-twin of an affected twin (not recorded which). Each CDR3 is given with its conserved first and last residue. Fields, in order: CDR3 protein, V gene, J gene, CDR3 length, clone size. Size tells how often a clone was seen (once, few, many) or the class of an expanded clone, and some rows leave it out.

CDR3aa: CATSRDVWSDPSMEQFF; v_gene: TRBV15; j_gene: TRBJ2-1; len: 17; abundance: .
CDR3aa: CASSTTGGAKNIQYF; v_gene: TRBV7-9; j_gene: TRBJ2-4; len: 15; abundance: .
CDR3aa: CASSPQLEPAQYF; v_gene: TRBV7-2; j_gene: TRBJ2-3; len: 13; abundance: .
CDR3aa: CASSDPGQGIGELFF; v_gene: TRBV12-3/TRBV12-4; j_gene: TRBJ2-2; len: 15; abundance: .
CDR3aa: CASSLWMEETQYF; v_gene: TRBV28; j_gene: TRBJ2-5; len: 13; abundance: .
CDR3aa: CSALVGEAAFF; v_gene: TRBV20-1; j_gene: TRBJ1-1; len: 11; abundance: .
CDR3aa: CASSRDGLYGYTF; v_gene: TRBV6-5; j_gene: TRBJ1-2; len: 13; abundance: medium-sized
CDR3aa: CASSETRLGKLFF; v_gene: TRBV7-2; j_gene: TRBJ1-4; len: 13; abundance: .
CDR3aa: CSVEDGSGRHNEQFF; v_gene: TRBV29-1; j_gene: TRBJ2-1; len: 15; abundance: .
CDR3aa: CASSLTSGRAESYEQYF; v_gene: TRBV6-1; j_gene: TRBJ2-7; len: 17; abundance: .
CDR3aa: CASSPGNRGTGQFF; v_gene: TRBV11-2; j_gene: TRBJ2-1; len: 14; abundance: .
CDR3aa: CASTARQGRITEAFF; v_gene: TRBV6-1; j_gene: TRBJ1-1; len: 15; abundance: .
CDR3aa: CASSLVADDQETQYF; v_gene: TRBV5-1; j_gene: TRBJ2-5; len: 15; abundance: .
CDR3aa: CATTGTGAYTQYF; v_gene: TRBV7-2; j_gene: TRBJ2-3; len: 13; abundance: .
CDR3aa: CASSLPYRAGEQFF; v_gene: TRBV11-2; j_gene: TRBJ2-1; len: 14; abundance: .
CDR3aa: CAFSGGGQGLHSNQPQHF; v_gene: TRBV30; j_gene: TRBJ1-5; len: 18; abundance: .
CDR3aa: CSARPNNEQFF; v_gene: TRBV20-1; j_gene: TRBJ2-1; len: 11; abundance: .
CDR3aa: CSASGGMLTDTQYF; v_gene: TRBV20-1; j_gene: TRBJ2-3; len: 14; abundance: .
CDR3aa: CASSFSRVSSYNEQFF; v_gene: TRBV28; j_gene: TRBJ2-1; len: 16; abundance: .